The 7 T cell receptor beta chains presented below share a single source sample, sequenced in a study of blood T cells in healthy people across ages. The second PCR ran about 6 to 11 cycles with a sample-barcoded 5' primer and J-beta primers. TCRdb itself ran the 5' RACE reads through MiXCR, one entry per CDR3 protein. Of hundreds of thousands of distinct CDR3 sequences listed, 46% are singletons. Specimen: blood. The receptors originated from an elderly man in good health.

This chain connects TRBV27 to TRBJ2-6, with D possibly being TRBD1 or TRBD2 (5 bases each). The CDR3 has 15 amino acids. V lost 3 bases, J lost 1 base, and 7 bases lay in between. Germline CDR1 and CDR2: MNHEY and SMNVEV (reference sequence). CDR3 amino acids: CASSLWGSGANVLTF. The CDR3 DNA sequence: TGTGCCAGCAGTTTGTGGGGGTCTGGGGCCAACGTCCTGACTTTC.

This clonotype has only a few counts. The CDR3 sequence: CSARVLAGVDEQYF. CDR3 sequence (DNA): TGCAGTGCTAGAGTACTAGCGGGAGTTGACGAGCAGTACTTC. The V call is TRBV20-1, the J call TRBJ2-7; TRBD2 matches 11 bases. From germline, CDR1 is DFQATT and CDR2 SNEGSKA (reference sequence). This CDR3 has 14 amino acids. Unmatched junction bases numbered 4, after V lost 1 base and J lost 5 bases.

Concerning this clonotype: Because it lacks the conserved phenylalanine or tryptophan at the end, this CDR3 is likely a read error. This chain joins TRBV5-1 and TRBJ2-7, with 7 bases that match TRBD1. Per germline, CDR1 SGHRS and CDR2 YFSETQ. The CDR3 is 14 amino acids. The V and J ends lost 4 bases and 3 bases, in that order; junction bases with no gene match: 7. Here the CDR3 reads CASSQTGKFYEQYN. Here the CDR3 DNA reads TGCGCCAGCAGCCAGACAGGGAAATTCTACGAGCAGTACAAC.

The chain employs TRBV5-1 and TRBJ2-7; maybe TRBD1 (6 bases). V lost 0 bases and J lost 0, with 10 bases in between. Germline V CDR1 and CDR2: SGHRS, YFSETQ. The CDR3 is made up of 15 amino acids. The CDR3 coding sequence is TGCGCCAGCAGCTTGGCATGGGACATCTCCTACGAGCAGTACTTC. It yields the protein CASSLAWDISYEQYF.

This clonotype has just a few counts. The chain employs TRBV5-1 and TRBJ2-7; possibly TRBD1 for D (7 bases). Trimming cost V 4 bases and J 3 bases, with 11 bases left between them. The CDR3 runs 13 residues. Germline-derived CDR1 and CDR2 are SGHRS and YFSETQ. CDR3 DNA sequence: TGCGCCAGCAGCGGGGGGACAGACTACGAGCAGTACTTC. As protein: CASSGGTDYEQYF. Full variable domain (outside the CDR3, taken from reference TRBV5-1 and TRBJ2-7): KAGVTQTPRYLIKTRGQQVTLSCSPISGHRSVSWYQQTPGQGLQFLFEYFSETQRNKGNFPGRFSGRQFSNSRSEMNVSTLELGDSALYLCASSGGTDYEQYFGPGTRLTVT.

This chain connects TRBV19 to TRBJ1-4; 7 bases align to TRBD1. The trim removed 6 bases at V and 5 bases at J, leaving 6 bases unmatched. The CDR3 contains 14 residues. CDR1 is LNHDA and CDR2 is SQIVND in the germline V gene (reference sequence). Written as DNA, the CDR3 is TGTGCCAGTAGGACGGGACAGTTGAATGAAAAACTGTTTTTT. Amino acid sequence: CASRTGQLNEKLFF.

This rearrangement joins TRBV5-4 to TRBJ2-1, with 9 positions matching TRBD2. Matching the DNA end better, TRBJ2-7 makes the J call doubtful. Germline CDR1 and CDR2: SGHNT and YYREEE (reference sequence). The CDR3 covers 21 residues. The CDR3 sequence: CASSSPRSPGLAGGSYNEQYF. The CDR3 region has the DNA TGTGCCAGCAGCTCCCCGAGATCACCGGGACTAGCCGGGGGATCCTACAATGAGCAGTACTTC.